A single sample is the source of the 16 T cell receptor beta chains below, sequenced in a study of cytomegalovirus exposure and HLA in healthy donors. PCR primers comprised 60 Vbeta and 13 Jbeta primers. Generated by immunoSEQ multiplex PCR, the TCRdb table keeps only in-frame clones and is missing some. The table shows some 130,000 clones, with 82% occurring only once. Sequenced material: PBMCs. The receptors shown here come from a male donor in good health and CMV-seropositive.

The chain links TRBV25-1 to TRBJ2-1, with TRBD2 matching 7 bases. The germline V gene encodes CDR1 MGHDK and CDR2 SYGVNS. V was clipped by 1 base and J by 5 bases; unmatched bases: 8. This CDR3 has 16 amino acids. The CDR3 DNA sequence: TGTGCCAGCAGTGAATCAGGCTGGACTAGTCACAATGAGCAGTTCTTC. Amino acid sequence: CASSESGWTSHNEQFF.

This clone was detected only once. This CDR3 is CASGDEGAPDTQYF. The CDR3 DNA reads as TGTGCCAGCGGGGATGAGGGAGCCCCGGATACGCAGTATTTT. V usage is TRBV6-1 and J usage is TRBJ2-3, with D maybe TRBD2 (5 bases). Trimming removed 8 bases from V and 6 bases from J, with 18 bases in between. This CDR3 is built from 14 residues. Germline values: CDR1 MNHNS, CDR2 SASEGT.

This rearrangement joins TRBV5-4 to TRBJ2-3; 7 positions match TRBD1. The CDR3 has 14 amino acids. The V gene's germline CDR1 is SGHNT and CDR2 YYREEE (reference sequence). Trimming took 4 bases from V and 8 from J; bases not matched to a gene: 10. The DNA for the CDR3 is TGTGCCAGCAGCCCGGGACAGATGGTTGCTACGCAGTATTTT. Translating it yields CASSPGQMVATQYF.

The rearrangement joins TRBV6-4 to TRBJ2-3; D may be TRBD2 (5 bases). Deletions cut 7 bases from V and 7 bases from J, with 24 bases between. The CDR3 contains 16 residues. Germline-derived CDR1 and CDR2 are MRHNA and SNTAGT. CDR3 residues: CASTGGEPSPVNTQYF. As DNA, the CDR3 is TGTGCCAGCACCGGAGGAGAGCCCTCCCCTGTGAATACGCAGTATTTT.

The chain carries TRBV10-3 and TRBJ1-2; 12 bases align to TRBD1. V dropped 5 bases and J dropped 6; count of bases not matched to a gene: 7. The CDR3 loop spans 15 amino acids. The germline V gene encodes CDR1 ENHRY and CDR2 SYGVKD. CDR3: CAISRPGQGANGYTF. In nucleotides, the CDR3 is TGTGCCATCAGTCGTCCGGGACAGGGGGCAAATGGCTACACCTTC.

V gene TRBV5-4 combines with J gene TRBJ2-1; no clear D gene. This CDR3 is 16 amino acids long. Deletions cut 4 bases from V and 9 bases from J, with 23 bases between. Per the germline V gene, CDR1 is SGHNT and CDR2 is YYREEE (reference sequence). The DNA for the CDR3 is TGTGCCAGCAGCCAGGTATCTACCCTCATTCGGTCTGAGCAGTTCTTC. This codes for CASSQVSTLIRSEQFF.

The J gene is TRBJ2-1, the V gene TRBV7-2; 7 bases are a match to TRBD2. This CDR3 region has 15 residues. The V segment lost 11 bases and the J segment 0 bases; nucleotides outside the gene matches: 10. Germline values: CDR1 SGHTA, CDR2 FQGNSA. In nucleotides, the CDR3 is TGTGCCTCAGGTCCTAGCGGAAACTCCTACAATGAGCAGTTCTTC. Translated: CASGPSGNSYNEQFF.

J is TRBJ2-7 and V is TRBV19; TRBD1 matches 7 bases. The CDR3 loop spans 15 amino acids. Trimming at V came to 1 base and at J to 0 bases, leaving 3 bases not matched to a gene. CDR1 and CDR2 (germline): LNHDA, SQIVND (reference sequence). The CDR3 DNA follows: TGTGCCAGTAGTATAGGGCGGACAGGCTCCTACGAGCAGTACTTC. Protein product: CASSIGRTGSYEQYF.

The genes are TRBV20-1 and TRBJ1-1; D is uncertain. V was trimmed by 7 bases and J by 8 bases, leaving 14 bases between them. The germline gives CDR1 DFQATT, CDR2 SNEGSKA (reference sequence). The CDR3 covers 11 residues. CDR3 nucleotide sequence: TGCAGTGAAATACTTGGAGTGGAAGCTTTCTTT. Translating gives CSEILGVEAFF.

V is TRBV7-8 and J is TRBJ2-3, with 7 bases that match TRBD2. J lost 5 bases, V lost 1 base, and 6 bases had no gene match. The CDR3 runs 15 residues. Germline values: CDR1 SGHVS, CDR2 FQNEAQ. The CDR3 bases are TGTGCCAGCAGCTTAGTCCAAAGCGGGATAGATACGCAGTATTTT. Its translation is CASSLVQSGIDTQYF.

CDR3 sequence: CASSGSTFDEQFF. The DNA of the CDR3 is TGTGCCAGTTCGGGAAGTACCTTCGATGAGCAGTTCTTC. This rearrangement joins TRBV11-3 to TRBJ2-1; maybe TRBD2 (5 bases). The CDR3 sequence is 13 residues long. The germline V gene has CDR1 SGHNT and CDR2 YENEEA. Deletions cut 9 bases from V and 8 bases from J, with 17 bases between.

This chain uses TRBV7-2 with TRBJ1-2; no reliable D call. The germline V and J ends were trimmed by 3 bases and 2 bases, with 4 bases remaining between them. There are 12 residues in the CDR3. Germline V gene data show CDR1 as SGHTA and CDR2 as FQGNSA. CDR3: CASSLANYGYTF. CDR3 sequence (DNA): TGTGCCAGCAGCTTGGCCAACTATGGCTACACCTTC.

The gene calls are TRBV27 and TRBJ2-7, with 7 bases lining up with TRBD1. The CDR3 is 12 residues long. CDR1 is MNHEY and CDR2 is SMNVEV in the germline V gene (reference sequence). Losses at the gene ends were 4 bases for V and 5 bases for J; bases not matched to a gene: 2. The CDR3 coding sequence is TGTGCCAGCAGTTCCCAGGGGGACGAGCAGTACTTC. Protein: CASSSQGDEQYF.

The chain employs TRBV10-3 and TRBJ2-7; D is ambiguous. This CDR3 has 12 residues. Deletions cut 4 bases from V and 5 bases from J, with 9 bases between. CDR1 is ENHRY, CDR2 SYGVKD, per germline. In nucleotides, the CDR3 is TGTGCCATCAGTGGATTCCGGGACGAGCAGTACTTC. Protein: CAISGFRDEQYF.

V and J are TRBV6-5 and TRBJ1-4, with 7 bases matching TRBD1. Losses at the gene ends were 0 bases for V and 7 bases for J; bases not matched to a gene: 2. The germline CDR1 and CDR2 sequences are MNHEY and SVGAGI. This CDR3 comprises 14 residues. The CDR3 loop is CASSYSGGGEKLFF. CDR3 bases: TGTGCCAGCAGTTACTCAGGGGGCGGTGAAAAACTGTTTTTT.

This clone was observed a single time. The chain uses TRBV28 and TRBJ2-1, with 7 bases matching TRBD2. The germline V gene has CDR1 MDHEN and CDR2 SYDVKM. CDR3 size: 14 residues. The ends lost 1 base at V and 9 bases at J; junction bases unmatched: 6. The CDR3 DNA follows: TGTGCCAGCAGTTTATATTTTCGGGAGGTTGAGCAGTTCTTC. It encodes CASSLYFREVEQFF. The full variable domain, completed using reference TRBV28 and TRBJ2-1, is DVKVTQSSRYLVKRTGEKVFLECVQDMDHENMFWYRQDPGLGLRLIYFSYDVKMKEKGDIPEGYSVSREKKERFSLILESASTNQTSMYLCASSLYFREVEQFFGPGTRLTVL.